This TCR beta chain was recovered during a study of shared clonotypes between healthy human individuals. Looking at the study overall: Aged 18 to 49, the donors were two women and a few men. General study points: An effect of sequencing depth on clonotype sharing among donors was expected. With few donors, the genetic and exposure-history diversity represented was limited. Specimens sampled were limited to blood, with tissue repertoires likely differing.

Method: immunoSEQ multiplex PCR; TCRdb's copy keeps in-frame clones and lacks some. The sample yields 450,000 to 600,000 clones, roughly 78% seen once. As to this clone: Its specificity is not known.

Trimming stripped 5 bases from V and 10 bases from J, with 23 bases between. The germline V gene encodes CDR1 SGHTA and CDR2 FQGNSA. The CDR3 consists of 16 residues. The genes are TRBV7-2 and TRBJ1-4; TRBD1 is a possible D gene (5 bases). The receptor was derived from a woman aged 40-49 years in good health. Some clones in this sample may be carry-over from other donors' samples. The material sequenced was PBMCs. The CDR3 protein is CASSPPPGRGVGKLFF. The CDR3 region has the DNA TGTGCCAGCAGCCCCCCGCCGGGACGGGGAGTGGGAAAACTGTTTTTT.